These 21 T cell receptor beta chains originate from one sample sequenced in a study of cytomegalovirus exposure and HLA in healthy donors. Primers included in the PCR were 60 Vbeta and 13 Jbeta primers. Measured with immunoSEQ multiplex PCR; TCRdb has only the in-frame clones, and not every one. The sample shows 150,000 to 200,000 clones, 84% of them seen only once. Specimen: PBMCs. The receptors derive from a girl between 5 and 17 years old in good health and CMV-seropositive.

The chain uses TRBV5-6 and TRBJ2-7, with D unresolved. Germline loops: CDR1 SGHDT, CDR2 YYEEEE. V lost 0 bases, J lost 9 bases, and 7 bases lay in between. The CDR3 runs to 11 residues. The CDR3: CASSLGQSQYF. The CDR3, as DNA: TGTGCCAGCAGCTTGGGCCAGTCGCAGTACTTC.

This sequence joins TRBV15 and TRBJ2-5; 13 bases line up with TRBD2. V gave up 0 bases and J gave up 7 bases; unmatched junction bases: 5. CDR1 and CDR2 from the germline V gene are LNHNV and YYDKDF (reference sequence). The length of the CDR3 is 16 residues. CDR3 sequence reads: CATSRDPTSGGGTQYF. The CDR3 bases are TGTGCCACCAGCAGAGATCCAACTAGCGGGGGGGGGACCCAGTACTTC.

The V gene is TRBV7-8, the J gene TRBJ2-7; D may be TRBD2 (5 bases). The germline V and J ends were trimmed by 1 base and 0 bases, with 13 bases remaining between them. CDR1 SGHVS and CDR2 FQNEAQ come from the germline V gene. The CDR3 spans 16 residues. In DNA, the CDR3 is TGTGCCAGCAGCTTAGACATCCTGGGGAGCTCCTACGAGCAGTACTTC. Its protein product is CASSLDILGSSYEQYF.

This chain links TRBV5-1 with TRBJ2-2; D unresolved. The CDR3 is 13 amino acids. Germline values: CDR1 SGHRS, CDR2 YFSETQ. Between the trimmed V and J ends, which lost 0 bases and 3 bases, there was a span of 3 bases. The DNA for the CDR3 is TGCGCCAGCAGCTTGGCCGACACCGGGGAGCTGTTTTTT. This encodes CASSLADTGELFF.

The gene calls are TRBV4-2 and TRBJ1-4; 8 nucleotides agree with TRBD1. Germline CDR1 LGHNA, CDR2 YNFKEQ. The CDR3 has 16 amino acids. The trim removed 4 bases at V and 1 base at J, leaving 5 bases unmatched. CDR3 in DNA: TGTGCCAGCAGCCGGAGACAGGGGAGAACTAATGAAAAACTGTTTTTT. It encodes CASSRRQGRTNEKLFF.

The chain has TRBV7-3 and TRBJ1-1; maybe TRBD1 (5 bases). CDR1 and CDR2 from the germline V gene are SGHTA and FQGTGA. V was shortened by 5 bases and J by 0 bases, with 10 bases between the two germline ends. The CDR3 runs to 14 residues. CDR3 protein: CASSPDRMNTEAFF. The CDR3 DNA follows: TGTGCCAGCAGCCCCGACAGAATGAACACTGAAGCTTTCTTT.

The V and J genes are TRBV5-6 and TRBJ1-1; possibly TRBD1 for D (6 bases). Looked up from germline, CDR1 is SGHDT and CDR2 is YYEEEE. This CDR3 has 18 residues. Trimming stripped 4 bases from V and 0 bases from J, with 22 bases between. The CDR3 sequence is CASSGSVTGIVMNTEAFF. DNA for the CDR3: TGTGCCAGCAGCGGCTCGGTAACAGGGATAGTGATGAACACTGAAGCTTTCTTT.

The chain recombines TRBV6-1 with TRBJ1-1; a weak D match, TRBD1 (5 bases). Germline lookup yields CDR1 MNHNS and CDR2 SASEGT. V was pared by 5 bases and J by 5 bases, with 15 bases between. CDR3 length: 14 amino acids. CDR3 in DNA: TGTGCCAGCAGTTCCGCTGCAGGGAAAACTGAAGCTTTCTTT. Protein sequence: CASSSAAGKTEAFF.

The chain uses TRBV6-4 and TRBJ2-5; TRBD2 is a possible D gene (6 bases). TRBJ2-7 explains the end of the DNA better; the J call may be wrong. There are 13 residues in the CDR3. CDR1 and CDR2 (germline): MRHNA, SNTAGT. The CDR3, as DNA: TGTGCCAGCATGTTGGACTACTTCCACGAGCAGTACTTC. Translating gives CASMLDYFHEQYF.

The chain recombines TRBV15 with TRBJ2-7; 13 nucleotides match TRBD2. In germline, CDR1 is LNHNV, CDR2 YYDKDF (reference sequence). V shed 4 bases and J 2 bases; nucleotides not matched to a gene: 14. The CDR3 runs to 19 residues. The CDR3 DNA reads as TGTGCCACCAGCACTGAGACTAGCGGGGGGTCCTATTCTACCTACGAGCAGTACTTC. Protein sequence: CATSTETSGGSYSTYEQYF.

The chain is built from TRBV6-5 and TRBJ2-3; 7 bases fit TRBD2. The CDR3 loop spans 16 amino acids. CDR1 and CDR2 from the germline V gene are MNHEY and SVGAGI. With V trimmed by 4 bases and J by 0 bases, 7 bases remained unmatched. The CDR3: CASSWLSGASTDTQYF. DNA of the CDR3: TGTGCCAGCAGTTGGCTAAGCGGGGCTAGCACAGATACGCAGTATTTT.

In this sample, this clone turned up a few times. The rearrangement uses TRBV5-1 and TRBJ2-1, with 9 positions matching TRBD2. Trimming took 0 bases from V and 4 from J; bases not matched to a gene: 5. The CDR3 spans 16 residues. CDR1 is SGHRS and CDR2 is YFSETQ in the germline V gene. CDR3 DNA sequence: TGCGCCAGCAGCTTGGCCCCTAGCGGGGCTTACAATGAGCAGTTCTTC. This codes for CASSLAPSGAYNEQFF.

J is TRBJ1-1 and V is TRBV6-1; D gene uncertain. The V and J ends lost 3 bases and 9 bases respectively, with 17 bases between them. This CDR3 has 14 amino acids. Germline CDR1 MNHNS, CDR2 SASEGT. The CDR3 reads CASSEPGSAAKAFF. The CDR3 nucleotides are TGTGCCAGCAGTGAGCCAGGTTCGGCCGCCAAAGCTTTCTTT.

The chain combines TRBV19 with TRBJ1-1; 11 nucleotides line up with TRBD1. Per germline, CDR1 LNHDA and CDR2 SQIVND (reference sequence). With V trimmed by 6 bases and J by 6 bases, 3 bases remained unmatched. The CDR3 covers 13 residues. DNA for the CDR3: TGTGCCAGTAGACCGGGACAGGGGGCTGAAGCTTTCTTT. It translates to CASRPGQGAEAFF.

The chain has TRBV1 and TRBJ2-7; the table's D call, TRBD1, was not checked against the DNA. TRBV1 is deemed a pseudogene. There are 16 residues in the CDR3. In nucleotides, the CDR3 is TGCACCAGCAGCCGTCCAGGGGCGCAAGCGGCAGACGAGCAGTACTTC. This encodes CTSSRPGAQAADEQYF.

V gene TRBV4-1 combines with J gene TRBJ2-7, with a weak D call TRBD2 (6 bases). Per germline, CDR1 MGHRA and CDR2 YSYEKL. With 0 bases removed from V and 4 bases from J, the gap between germline ends came to 13 bases. The CDR3 consists of 15 residues. CDR3 loop: CASSQDEEGIYEQYF. CDR3 sequence (DNA): TGCGCCAGCAGCCAAGATGAGGAGGGAATTTACGAGCAGTACTTC.

The chain employs TRBV5-4 and TRBJ2-3; 11 bases match TRBD2. Per germline, CDR1 SGHNT and CDR2 YYREEE (reference sequence). Germline trimming cut 4 bases from V and 2 bases from J; bases unmatched to any gene: 3. The CDR3 contains 15 residues. The CDR3 loop is CASSGGLADTDTQYF. The CDR3 DNA reads as TGTGCCAGCAGCGGGGGACTAGCGGACACAGATACGCAGTATTTT.

This CDR3 reads CASSLGPTINNSNQPQHF. CDR3 nucleotides: TGCGCCAGCAGCTTGGGGCCCACAATAAATAATAGCAATCAGCCCCAGCATTTT. The rearrangement links TRBV5-1 to TRBJ1-5; no definite D call. The CDR3 consists of 18 residues. Trimming stripped 0 bases from V and 0 bases from J, with 16 bases between. The germline V gene has CDR1 SGHRS and CDR2 YFSETQ.

A remark on this clone: Different DNA sequences within this sample yield the same CDR3. The chain recombines TRBV18 with TRBJ1-1, with D perhaps TRBD1 (5 bases). V was clipped by 3 bases and J by 0 bases, with 8 bases between them. CDR1 is KGHSH, CDR2 LQKENI, per germline. CDR3 length: 14 residues. CDR3 sequence (DNA): TGTGCCAGCTCACCTGACAGATTGAACACTGAAGCTTTCTTT. The encoded protein is CASSPDRLNTEAFF.

The chain couples TRBV10-3 to TRBJ1-1, with TRBD1 as a possible D gene (5 bases). Per germline, CDR1 ENHRY and CDR2 SYGVKD. This CDR3 has 14 amino acids. Trimming took off 4 bases at V and 1 base at J, with 10 bases between the two ends. CDR3 nucleotide sequence: TGTGCCATCAGTGGCAGGGAGGGGAACACTGAAGCTTTCTTT. Its translation: CAISGREGNTEAFF.

The genes are TRBV11-3 and TRBJ2-3; 9 positions agree with TRBD2. V lost 4 bases, J lost 2 bases, and 13 bases stayed unmatched. The CDR3 has 18 residues. The germline V gene has CDR1 SGHNT and CDR2 YENEEA. CDR3 sequence reads: CASSSAGGAGGHTDTQYF. In DNA form, the CDR3 reads TGTGCCAGCAGCTCGGCGGGAGGGGCGGGGGGGCACACAGATACGCAGTATTTT.